This is a list of T cell receptor beta chains from one sample in a study of shared clonotypes between healthy human individuals. Produced via immunoSEQ multiplex PCR; TCRdb's table is partial and in-frame only. This table holds over 75,000 clones, around 68% found once. Sequencing was carried out using memory CD8+ T cells sorted from blood. The receptors were sampled from a young man in good health. Each CDR3 is given with its conserved first and last residue. D genes are given only for firm matches. Not all rows give a size; the values are once, few, many and, for expanded clones, a class.

TRBV28	TRBJ2-7	-	-	TGTGCCACCGCGCAGAGATACGAGCAGTACTTC	CATAQRYEQYF
TRBV5-1	TRBJ2-2	TRBD2	-	TGCGCCAGCTGTGGTCTAGCGGGAGTAAACGGGGAGCTGTTTTTT	CASCGLAGVNGELFF
TRBV28	TRBJ2-7	TRBD2	few	TGTGCCACCAATTCCGGGGGGTCGTACGAGCAGTACTTC	CATNSGGSYEQYF
TRBV19	TRBJ1-2	-	-	TGTGCCAGTAGTATGCCCGCAGGTCTTAATGGCTACACCTTC	CASSMPAGLNGYTF
TRBV6-5	TRBJ2-3	-	once	TGTGCCAGCAGCTTCTCAGGGGGGCGCACAGATACGCAGTATTTT	CASSFSGGRTDTQYF
TRBV9	TRBJ2-1	-	-	TGTGCCAGCAGCAGTACGAACAATGAGCAGTTCTTC	CASSSTNNEQFF
TRBV29-1	TRBJ2-5	TRBD2	-	TGCAGCGTCGATGACCGAGGACTAGCGGGAGAAGAGACCCAGTACTTC	CSVDDRGLAGEETQYF
TRBV7-9	TRBJ2-1	TRBD2	-	TGTGCCAGCAGCTTAGTACTAGCGGGAGCTCCCAATGAGCAGTTCTTC	CASSLVLAGAPNEQFF
TRBV18	TRBJ2-7	-	-	TGTGCCAGCTCACGCAGAACCGGGACGCGAAGCTCCTACGAGCAGTACTTC	CASSRRTGTRSSYEQYF
TRBV28	TRBJ2-7	TRBD1	-	TGTGCCATCACAGAGAGGGACAGGCCCTACGAGCAGTACTTC	CAITERDRPYEQYF
TRBV5-1	TRBJ2-2	-	few	TGCGCCAGCAGCCCAGGGGACACCGGGGAGCTGTTTTTT	CASSPGDTGELFF
TRBV9	TRBJ2-5	-	-	TGTGCCAGCAGCGTGGCCGTCCTAGAGACCCAGTACTTC	CASSVAVLETQYF
TRBV7-2	TRBJ2-3	TRBD2	-	TGTGCCAGCAGCTCGGGACTAGATCGGGCAGATACGCAGTATTTT	CASSSGLDRADTQYF
TRBV6-4	TRBJ2-3	TRBD2	many	TGTGCCAGCAGTGAGGGCGGGAGGGCCACAGATACGCAGTATTTT	CASSEGGRATDTQYF
TRBV4-1	TRBJ2-7	TRBD2	-	TGCGCCACCTCGGGTCGCGCGGGAGGGTCCTACGAGCAGTACTTC	CATSGRAGGSYEQYF
TRBV27	TRBJ2-7	-	-	TGTGCCAGCAGCCAACCCGACAGACACTACGAGCAGTACTTC	CASSQPDRHYEQYF
TRBV7-6	TRBJ2-1	-	many	TGTGCCAGCAGCCCTCCAAGGGCTTACAATGAGCAGTTCTTC	CASSPPRAYNEQFF
TRBV27	TRBJ1-1	-	-	TGTGCCAGCAGTTTGCAAACAGGCCCGAACACTGAAGCTTTCTTT	CASSLQTGPNTEAFF
TRBV19	TRBJ1-2	-	-	TGTGCCAGTAGTATGGATTCTAACTATGGCTACACCTTC	CASSMDSNYGYTF
TRBV29-1	TRBJ2-1	-	few	TGCAGCGTTCCCGGGCGGGATGGGTACAATGAGCAGTTCTTC	CSVPGRDGYNEQFF
TRBV10-3	TRBJ2-1	TRBD2	-	TGTGCCATCAGCGTAACTGGATCGGGAGGAACCTACAATGAGCAGTTCTTC	CAISVTGSGGTYNEQFF
TRBV10-2	TRBJ2-7	TRBD2	few	TGCGCCACCACCACGACTAGCGACTCCTACGAGCAGTACTTC	CATTTTSDSYEQYF
TRBV27	TRBJ1-1	TRBD1	few	TGTGCCAGCAGTCCAACCCGGGACAGGGGATTAACTGAAGCTTTCTTT	CASSPTRDRGLTEAFF
TRBV19	TRBJ2-3	TRBD2	-	TGTGCCAGTAGTATAGTAGGCACTAGCGGGAGCACGATCACAGATACGCAGTATTTT	CASSIVGTSGSTITDTQYF
TRBV6-6	TRBJ2-7	TRBD1	-	TGTGCCAGCATGGGAGGACAGGGAACCTACGAGCAGTACTTC	CASMGGQGTYEQYF
TRBV4-1	TRBJ1-2	TRBD1	few	TGCGCCAGCAGCCTCCGGACAGGGGGCAACTATGGCTACACCTTC	CASSLRTGGNYGYTF